A selection of T cell receptor beta chains follows, all from one sample in a study of human T cells and chemical hapten exposure. TCRdb recomputed calls from the RACE reads with MiXCR, one row per CDR3 protein. The sample shows 75,000 to 95,000 distinct CDR3 sequences, around 11% of them seen only once. The sample consisted of whole blood, taken in connection with sensitization to the hapten diphenylcyclopropenone (DPC). The receptors were sampled from a woman in her sixties or seventies with alopecia areata. Some clones in this sample may be carry-over from other donors' samples. The CDR3 runs from the conserved cysteine through the conserved F or W. A D gene is named only where the DNA matches it firmly. A row's size may be missing; if present it is once, few, many or a size class.

j_gene | d_gene | abundance | v_gene | CDR3aa | CDR3nt
TRBJ1-4 | TRBD1 | few | TRBV6-6 | CASSSRGQEEEKLFF | TGTGCCAGCAGTTCCCGGGGACAGGAGGAGGAAAAACTGTTTTTT
TRBJ2-3 | . | few | TRBV13 | CASSLVVAEDTQYF | TGTGCCAGCAGCTTAGTGGTAGCGGAGGATACGCAGTATTTT
TRBJ2-7 | TRBD1 | few | TRBV5-1 | CASSLAPGTAYEQYF | TGCGCCAGCAGCTTGGCGCCCGGGACAGCCTACGAGCAGTACTTC
TRBJ1-1 | . | . | TRBV29-1 | CSVNTGNTEAFF | TGCAGCGTCAACACGGGGAACACTGAAGCTTTCTTT
TRBJ2-1 | TRBD2 | few | TRBV5-1 | CASSLIPGLANHNEQFF | TGCGCCAGCAGTTTGATCCCGGGACTAGCGAACCACAATGAGCAGTTCTTC
TRBJ2-5 | TRBD1 | many | TRBV5-1 | CASTREGGRQETQYF | TGCGCCAGCACCAGGGAAGGGGGCAGACAAGAGACCCAGTACTTC
TRBJ1-2 | . | . | TRBV30 | CAWSRQGIYGYTF | TGTGCCTGGAGTCGGCAGGGGATCTATGGCTACACCTTC
TRBJ2-2 | . | few | TRBV6-6 | CASSYSSRGYGELFF | TGTGCCAGCAGTTACTCTTCTCGGGGCTACGGGGAGCTGTTTTTT
TRBJ2-6 | . | many | TRBV12-3/TRBV12-4 | CASSFWGANVLTF | TGTGCCAGCAGTTTTTGGGGGGCCAACGTCCTGACTTTC
TRBJ1-4 | . | few | TRBV7-2 | CASSFGVHDEKLFF | TGTGCCAGCAGCTTTGGAGTCCACGATGAAAAACTGTTTTTT
TRBJ1-2 | . | . | TRBV12-3/TRBV12-4 | CASSFVGWPYGYTF | TGTGCCAGCAGTTTTGTAGGGTGGCCCTATGGCTACACCTTC
TRBJ2-3 | . | . | TRBV20-1 | CSALTSDFTDTQYF | TGCAGTGCTCTTACTAGTGATTTTACAGATACGCAGTATTTT
TRBJ1-5 | TRBD1 | many | TRBV6-1 | CASSEVRQGSQPQHF | TGTGCCAGCAGTGAAGTGAGACAGGGGAGTCAGCCCCAGCATTTT
TRBJ2-1 | TRBD1 | many | TRBV4-1 | CASSSRQGAYNEQFF | TGCGCCAGCAGCTCAAGACAGGGGGCCTACAATGAGCAGTTCTTC
TRBJ2-7 | . | . | TRBV2 | CASSERGGIYEQYF | TGTGCCAGCAGTGAGCGGGGTGGCATCTACGAGCAGTACTTC
TRBJ1-1 | TRBD1 | many | TRBV12-3/TRBV12-4 | CASRGQPVTEAFF | TGTGCCAGCAGGGGACAGCCCGTGACTGAAGCTTTCTTT
TRBJ1-1 | . | few | TRBV29-1 | CSVEVPWYEGNTEAFF | TGCAGCGTTGAAGTTCCCTGGTATGAGGGGAACACTGAAGCTTTCTTT
TRBJ2-2 | . | few | TRBV29-1 | CSGKGAGRDTGELFF | TGCAGCGGAAAAGGGGCAGGGAGAGACACCGGGGAGCTGTTTTTT
TRBJ2-5 | TRBD2 | . | TRBV12-3/TRBV12-4 | CASSGGAWETQYF | TGTGCCAGCAGCGGGGGGGCCTGGGAGACCCAGTACTTC
TRBJ2-1 | . | many | TRBV12-5 | CASAEGGSYTYNEQFF | TGTGCCAGCGCCGAAGGAGGGTCTTACACCTACAATGAGCAGTTCTTC
TRBJ1-1 | . | many | TRBV2 | CASSGDLVTEAFF | TGTGCCAGCTCGGGCGACCTCGTCACTGAAGCTTTCTTT
TRBJ1-2 | . | . | TRBV20-1 | CSKRRKDYGYTF | TGCAGTAAGAGGCGGAAAGACTATGGCTACACCTTC
TRBJ1-1 | . | many | TRBV7-9 | CASSFSMGGDTEAFF | TGTGCCAGCAGCTTCTCGATGGGGGGCGACACTGAAGCTTTCTTT
TRBJ2-5 | . | few | TRBV5-1 | CASSSRTAFQETQYF | TGCGCCAGCAGCTCCCGGACAGCGTTCCAAGAGACCCAGTACTTC
TRBJ1-1 | . | . | TRBV20-1 | CSASWGANTEAFF | TGCAGTGCTAGTTGGGGAGCGAACACTGAAGCTTTCTTT
TRBJ1-6 | TRBD1 | . | TRBV11-2 | CASSLTGGTRNSPLHF | TGTGCCAGCAGCTTGACAGGGGGTACACGGAATTCACCCCTCCACTTT
TRBJ2-5 | . | many | TRBV7-2 | CASSPSRLQETQYF | TGTGCCAGCAGCCCAAGTCGTCTCCAAGAGACCCAGTACTTC
TRBJ2-3 | . | . | TRBV18 | CASSPDRDTQYF | TGTGCCAGCTCACCAGACCGAGATACGCAGTATTTT
TRBJ1-1 | . | many | TRBV20-1 | CSASPGTAGKNTEAFF | TGCAGTGCTAGCCCCGGGACCGCCGGGAAGAACACTGAAGCTTTCTTT
TRBJ1-1 | TRBD1 | many | TRBV7-3 | CASSFGQGAGTEAFF | TGTGCCAGCAGCTTCGGACAGGGGGCAGGGACTGAAGCTTTCTTT
TRBJ2-2 | . | . | TRBV24-1 | CATPTGTKNTGELFF | TGTGCCACCCCAACCGGGACAAAAAACACCGGGGAGCTGTTTTTT
TRBJ1-1 | . | . | TRBV29-1 | CSARPGEASREAFF | TGCAGCGCCCGCCCCGGGGAGGCAAGTAGGGAAGCTTTCTTT
TRBJ1-4 | TRBD1 | many | TRBV5-4 | CASSLAPTGRNEKLFF | TGTGCCAGCAGCTTGGCCCCGACAGGGAGAAATGAAAAACTGTTTTTT
TRBJ2-3 | TRBD1 | many | TRBV5-4 | CASSLPGQGTDTQYF | TGTGCCAGCAGCTTGCCTGGACAGGGTACAGATACGCAGTATTTT
TRBJ2-3 | . | many | TRBV12-3/TRBV12-4 | CASRLQGFITDTQYF | TGTGCCAGCAGGCTACAGGGTTTTATCACAGATACGCAGTATTTT